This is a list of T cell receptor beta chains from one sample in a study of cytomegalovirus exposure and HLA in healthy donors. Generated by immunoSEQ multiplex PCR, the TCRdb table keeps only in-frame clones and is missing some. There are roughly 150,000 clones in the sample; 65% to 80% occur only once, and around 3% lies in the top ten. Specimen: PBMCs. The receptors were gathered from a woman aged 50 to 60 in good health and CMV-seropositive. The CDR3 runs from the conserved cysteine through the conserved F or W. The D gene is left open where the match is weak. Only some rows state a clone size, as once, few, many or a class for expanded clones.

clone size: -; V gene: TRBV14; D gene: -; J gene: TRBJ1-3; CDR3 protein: CASSQDLRTRSAIYF; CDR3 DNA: TGTGCCAGCAGCCAAGATCTCCGGACTAGGAGCGCCATATATTTT
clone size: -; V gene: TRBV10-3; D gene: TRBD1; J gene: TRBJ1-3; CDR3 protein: CAIRLGQGAGNTIYF; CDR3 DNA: TGTGCCATCAGACTTGGACAGGGGGCTGGAAACACCATATATTTT
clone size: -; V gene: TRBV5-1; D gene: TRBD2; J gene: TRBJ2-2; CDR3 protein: CASSDLAGGPSGELFF; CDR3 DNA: TGCGCCAGCAGCGACCTAGCGGGGGGGCCATCCGGGGAGCTGTTTTTT
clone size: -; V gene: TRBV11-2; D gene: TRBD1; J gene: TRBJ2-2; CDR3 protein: CASSTRDRNTGELFF; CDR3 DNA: TGTGCCAGCAGCACCCGGGACAGGAACACCGGGGAGCTGTTTTTT
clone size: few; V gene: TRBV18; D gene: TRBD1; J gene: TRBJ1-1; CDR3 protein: CASSPEGQAAEAFF; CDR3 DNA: TGTGCCAGCTCACCAGAAGGACAGGCCGCTGAAGCTTTCTTT
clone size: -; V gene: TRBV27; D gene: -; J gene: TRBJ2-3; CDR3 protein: CASSFRGTTDTQYF; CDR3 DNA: TGTGCCAGCAGTTTTCGGGGGACCACAGATACGCAGTATTTT
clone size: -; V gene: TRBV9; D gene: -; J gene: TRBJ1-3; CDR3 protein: CASSVEAIAGGNTIYF; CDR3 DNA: TGTGCCAGCAGCGTAGAGGCGATAGCCGGTGGAAACACCATATATTTT
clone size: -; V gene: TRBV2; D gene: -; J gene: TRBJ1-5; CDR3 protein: CASRLDRRNQPQHF; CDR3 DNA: TGTGCCAGCAGATTGGACAGACGCAATCAGCCCCAGCATTTT
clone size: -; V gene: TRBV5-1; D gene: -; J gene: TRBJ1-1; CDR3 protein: CASSPRDSYMNTEAFF; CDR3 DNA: TGCGCCAGCAGCCCCCGGGACTCATACATGAACACTGAAGCTTTCTTT
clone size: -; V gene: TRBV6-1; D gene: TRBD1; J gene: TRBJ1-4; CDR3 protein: CASSEATGGREKLFF; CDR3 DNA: TGTGCCAGCAGTGAAGCGACAGGGGGCAGGGAAAAACTGTTTTTT
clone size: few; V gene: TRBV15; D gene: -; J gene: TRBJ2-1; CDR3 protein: CATSLAAETEQFF; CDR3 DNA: TGTGCCACCAGCCTAGCCGCAGAAACTGAGCAGTTCTTC
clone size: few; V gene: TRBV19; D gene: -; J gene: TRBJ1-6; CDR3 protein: CASSARGRNSPLHF; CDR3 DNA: TGTGCCAGTAGTGCTCGCGGCCGCAATTCACCCCTCCACTTT
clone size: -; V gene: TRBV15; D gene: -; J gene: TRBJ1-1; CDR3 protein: CATAGRVNTEAFF; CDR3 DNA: TGTGCCACCGCCGGGAGAGTGAACACTGAAGCTTTCTTT
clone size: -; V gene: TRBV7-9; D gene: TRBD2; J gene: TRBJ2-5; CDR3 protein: CASSARGGAQYF; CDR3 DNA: TGTGCCAGCAGCGCCCGGGGGGGGGCGCAGTACTTC
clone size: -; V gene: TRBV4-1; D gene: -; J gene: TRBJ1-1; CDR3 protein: CASSQEHRGTEAFF; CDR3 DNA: TGCGCCAGCAGCCAAGAACACCGGGGAACTGAAGCTTTCTTT
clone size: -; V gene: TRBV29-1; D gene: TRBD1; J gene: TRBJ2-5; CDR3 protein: CSVRTGQETQYF; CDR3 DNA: TGCAGCGTTAGGACAGGGCAAGAGACCCAGTACTTC
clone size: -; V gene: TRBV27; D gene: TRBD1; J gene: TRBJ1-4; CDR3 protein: CASSLQGAGEKLFF; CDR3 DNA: TGTGCCAGCAGTCTACAGGGGGCTGGGGAAAAACTGTTTTTT
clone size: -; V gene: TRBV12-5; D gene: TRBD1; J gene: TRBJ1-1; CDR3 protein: CASGGTGQRCEAFF; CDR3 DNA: TGTGCTAGTGGTGGGACGGGACAGCGATGTGAAGCTTTCTTT
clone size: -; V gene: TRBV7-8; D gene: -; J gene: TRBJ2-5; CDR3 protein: CASFGREQETQYF; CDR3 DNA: TGTGCCAGCTTCGGGCGGGAACAAGAGACCCAGTACTTC
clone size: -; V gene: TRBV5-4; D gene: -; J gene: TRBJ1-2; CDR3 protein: CASSLGGPSIF; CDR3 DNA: TGTGCCAGCAGCTTGGGGGGCCCTTCTATCTTC
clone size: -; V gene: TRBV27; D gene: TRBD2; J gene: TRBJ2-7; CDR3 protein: CASRLAGGSYEQYF; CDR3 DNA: TGTGCCAGCAGGCTAGCGGGGGGCTCCTACGAGCAGTACTTC
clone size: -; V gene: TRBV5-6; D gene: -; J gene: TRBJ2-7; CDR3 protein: CASSLDPGKYEQYF; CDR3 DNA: TGTGCCAGCAGTCTCGATCCAGGGAAATACGAGCAGTACTTC
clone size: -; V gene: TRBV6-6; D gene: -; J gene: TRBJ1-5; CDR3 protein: CASSLETGQPQHF; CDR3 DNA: TGTGCCAGCAGTCTGGAGACTGGGCAGCCCCAGCATTTT
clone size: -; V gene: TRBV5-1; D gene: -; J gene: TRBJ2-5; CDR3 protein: CASSLLRETQYF; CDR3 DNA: TGCGCCAGCAGCCTCCTCCGTGAGACCCAGTACTTC
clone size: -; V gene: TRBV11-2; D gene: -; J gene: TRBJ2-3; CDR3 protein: CASSPEVSTDTQYF; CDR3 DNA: TGTGCCAGCAGCCCAGAAGTGAGCACAGATACGCAGTATTTT
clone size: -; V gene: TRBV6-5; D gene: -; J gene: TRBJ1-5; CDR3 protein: CASSISGEGNQPQHF; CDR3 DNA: TGTGCCAGCAGTATCTCAGGGGAAGGCAATCAGCCCCAGCATTTT
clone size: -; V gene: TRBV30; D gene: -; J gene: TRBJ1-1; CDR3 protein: CAWSARNTEAFF; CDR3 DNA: TGTGCCTGGAGTGCGAGGAACACTGAAGCTTTCTTT
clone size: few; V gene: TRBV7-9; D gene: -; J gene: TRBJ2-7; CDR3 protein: CASSLALGLEHEQYF; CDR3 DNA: TGTGCCAGCAGCTTAGCGCTAGGACTCGAGCACGAGCAGTACTTC
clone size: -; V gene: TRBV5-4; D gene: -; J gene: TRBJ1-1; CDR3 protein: CASSLNFQNTEAFF; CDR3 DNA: TGTGCCAGCAGCTTGAATTTCCAGAACACTGAAGCTTTCTTT
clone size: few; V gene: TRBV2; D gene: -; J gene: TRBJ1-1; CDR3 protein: CASIKGKANTEAFF; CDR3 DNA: TGTGCCAGCATCAAGGGGAAAGCGAACACTGAAGCTTTCTTT
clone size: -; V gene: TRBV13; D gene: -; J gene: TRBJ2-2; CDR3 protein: CATQQGSNTGELFF; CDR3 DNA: TGTGCCACCCAACAGGGAAGTAACACCGGGGAGCTGTTTTTT
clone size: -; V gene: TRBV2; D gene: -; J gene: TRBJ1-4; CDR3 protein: CASSEPQEQNEKLFF; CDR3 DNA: TGTGCCAGCAGTGAACCCCAGGAACAGAATGAAAAACTGTTTTTT
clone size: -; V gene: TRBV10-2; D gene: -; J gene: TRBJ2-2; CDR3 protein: CASRGSGWSTGELFF; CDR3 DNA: TGCGCCAGCAGGGGGAGCGGCTGGAGCACCGGGGAGCTGTTTTTT
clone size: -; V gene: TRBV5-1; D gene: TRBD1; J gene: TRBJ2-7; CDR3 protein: CASSFSVGQGDGEQYF; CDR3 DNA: TGCGCCAGCAGCTTTTCCGTGGGACAGGGGGATGGCGAGCAGTACTTC
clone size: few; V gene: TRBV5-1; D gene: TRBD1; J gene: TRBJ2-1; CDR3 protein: CASSEKTGEAYNEQFF; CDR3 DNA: TGCGCCAGCAGCGAAAAGACAGGGGAGGCCTACAATGAGCAGTTCTTC
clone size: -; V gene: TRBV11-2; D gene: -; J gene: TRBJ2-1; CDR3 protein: CASSSTGTGSSSYNEQFF; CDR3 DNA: TGTGCCAGCAGCTCTACCGGGACTGGGTCGAGCTCCTACAATGAGCAGTTCTTC
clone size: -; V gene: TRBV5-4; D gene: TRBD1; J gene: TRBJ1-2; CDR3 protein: CASSPGHRGNYGYTF; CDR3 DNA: TGTGCCAGCAGCCCGGGTCACAGGGGGAACTATGGCTACACCTTC
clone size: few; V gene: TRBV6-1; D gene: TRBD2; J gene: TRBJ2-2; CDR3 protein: CASRGRDYITGELFF; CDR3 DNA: TGTGCCAGCAGGGGCCGGGACTACATCACCGGGGAGCTGTTTTTT
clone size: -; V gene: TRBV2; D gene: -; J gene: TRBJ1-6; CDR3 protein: CASNNNEGSPLHF; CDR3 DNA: TGTGCCAGCAACAACAACGAGGGCTCACCCCTCCACTTT
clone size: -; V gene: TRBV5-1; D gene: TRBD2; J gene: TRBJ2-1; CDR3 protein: CASSTGLAGGDNEQFF; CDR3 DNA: TGCGCCAGCAGCACGGGACTAGCGGGGGGCGACAATGAGCAGTTCTTC
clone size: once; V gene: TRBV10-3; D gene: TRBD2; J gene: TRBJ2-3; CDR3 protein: CAISEGASGDTSTDTQYF; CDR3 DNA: TGTGCCATCAGTGAGGGGGCTAGCGGGGACACTAGCACAGATACGCAGTATTTT
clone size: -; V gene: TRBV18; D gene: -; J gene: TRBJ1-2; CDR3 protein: CASSLLDYGYTF; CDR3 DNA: TGTGCCAGCTCATTACTAGACTATGGCTACACCTTC
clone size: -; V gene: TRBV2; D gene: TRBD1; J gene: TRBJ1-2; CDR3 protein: CASNPVGTGGDYGYTF; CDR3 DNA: TGTGCCAGCAATCCGGTTGGGACAGGGGGTGACTATGGCTACACCTTC